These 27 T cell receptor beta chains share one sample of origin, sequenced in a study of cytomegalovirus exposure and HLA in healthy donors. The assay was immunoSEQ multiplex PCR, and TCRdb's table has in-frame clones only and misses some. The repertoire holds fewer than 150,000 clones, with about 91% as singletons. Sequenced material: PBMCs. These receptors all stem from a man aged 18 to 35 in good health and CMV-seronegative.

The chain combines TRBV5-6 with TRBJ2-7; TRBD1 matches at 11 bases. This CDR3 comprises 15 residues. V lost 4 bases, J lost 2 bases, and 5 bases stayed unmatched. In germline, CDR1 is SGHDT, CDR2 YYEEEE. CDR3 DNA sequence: TGTGCCAGCAGCAAAGGGACAGGGGGTACCTACGAGCAGTACTTC. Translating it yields CASSKGTGGTYEQYF.

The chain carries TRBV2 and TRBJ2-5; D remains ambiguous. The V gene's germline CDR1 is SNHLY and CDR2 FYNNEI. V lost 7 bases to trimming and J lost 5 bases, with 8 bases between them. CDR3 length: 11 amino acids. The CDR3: CASTLGETQYF. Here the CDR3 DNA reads TGTGCCAGCACCCTCGGGGAGACCCAGTACTTC.

CDR3 bases: TGTGCCAGCAGTTACGGGAGCGGCCGTACCTTCTACGAGCAGTACTTC. Its translation: CASSYGSGRTFYEQYF. V is TRBV6-7 and J is TRBJ2-7; the D gene is possibly TRBD2 (5 bases). TRBV6-7 is placed among ORFs of uncertain function. V was pared by 2 bases and J by 3 bases, with 17 bases between. The CDR3 length is 16 residues.

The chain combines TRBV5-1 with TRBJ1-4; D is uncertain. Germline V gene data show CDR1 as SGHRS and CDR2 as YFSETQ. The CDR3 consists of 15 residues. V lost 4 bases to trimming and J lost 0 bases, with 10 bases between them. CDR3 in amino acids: CASSAVTATNEKLFF. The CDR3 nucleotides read TGCGCCAGCAGCGCGGTAACCGCAACTAATGAAAAACTGTTTTTT.

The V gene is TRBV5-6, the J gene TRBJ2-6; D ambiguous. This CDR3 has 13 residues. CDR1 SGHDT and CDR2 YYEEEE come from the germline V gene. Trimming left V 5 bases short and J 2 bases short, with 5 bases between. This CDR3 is CASRLPGANVLTF. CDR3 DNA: TGTGCCAGCAGACTACCTGGGGCCAACGTCCTGACTTTC.

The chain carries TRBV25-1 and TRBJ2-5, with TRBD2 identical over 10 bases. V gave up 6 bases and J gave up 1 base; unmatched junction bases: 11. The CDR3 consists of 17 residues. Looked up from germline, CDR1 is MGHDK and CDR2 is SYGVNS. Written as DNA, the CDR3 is TGTGCCAGCAGCCAAATAGGCACTAGCGGGGCCCAAGAGACCCAGTACTTC. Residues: CASSQIGTSGAQETQYF.

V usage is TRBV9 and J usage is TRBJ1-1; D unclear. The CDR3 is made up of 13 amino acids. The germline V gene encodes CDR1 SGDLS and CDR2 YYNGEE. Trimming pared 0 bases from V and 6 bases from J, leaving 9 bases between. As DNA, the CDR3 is TGTGCCAGCAGCGTAGTCTCGTTTTCTGAAGCTTTCTTT. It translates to CASSVVSFSEAFF.

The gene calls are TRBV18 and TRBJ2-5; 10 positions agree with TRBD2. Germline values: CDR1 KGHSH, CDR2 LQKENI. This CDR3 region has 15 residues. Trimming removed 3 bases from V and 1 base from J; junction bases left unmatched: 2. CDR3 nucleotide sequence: TGTGCCAGCTCACCTACTAGCGGGGTCCAAGAGACCCAGTACTTC. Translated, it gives CASSPTSGVQETQYF.

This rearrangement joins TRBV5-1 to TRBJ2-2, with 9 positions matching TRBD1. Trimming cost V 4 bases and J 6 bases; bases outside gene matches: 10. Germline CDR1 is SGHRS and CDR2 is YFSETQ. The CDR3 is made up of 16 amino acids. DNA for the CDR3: TGCGCCAGCAGCACGCCGGGACAGGGTTTAGCCGGGGAGCTGTTTTTT. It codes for CASSTPGQGLAGELFF.

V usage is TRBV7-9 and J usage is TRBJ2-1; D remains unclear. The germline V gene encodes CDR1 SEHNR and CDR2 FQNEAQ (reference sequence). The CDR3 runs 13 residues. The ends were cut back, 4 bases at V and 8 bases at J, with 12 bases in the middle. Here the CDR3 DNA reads TGTGCCAGCAGCTCCTCCGGTTTCTATGAGCAGTTCTTC. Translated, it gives CASSSSGFYEQFF.

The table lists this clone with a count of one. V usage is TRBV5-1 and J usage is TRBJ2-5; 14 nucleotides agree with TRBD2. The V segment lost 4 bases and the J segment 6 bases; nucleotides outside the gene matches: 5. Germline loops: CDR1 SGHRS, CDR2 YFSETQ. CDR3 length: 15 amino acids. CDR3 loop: CASSVGLAGAKTQYF. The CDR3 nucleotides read TGCGCCAGCAGCGTGGGACTAGCGGGGGCCAAGACCCAGTACTTC.

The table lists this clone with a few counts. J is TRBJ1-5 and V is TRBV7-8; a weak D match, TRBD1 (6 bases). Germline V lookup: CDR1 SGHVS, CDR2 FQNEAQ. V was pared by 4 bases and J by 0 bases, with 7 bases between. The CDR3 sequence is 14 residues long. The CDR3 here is CASSWTVSNQPQHF. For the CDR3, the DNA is TGTGCCAGCAGCTGGACAGTTAGCAATCAGCCCCAGCATTTT.

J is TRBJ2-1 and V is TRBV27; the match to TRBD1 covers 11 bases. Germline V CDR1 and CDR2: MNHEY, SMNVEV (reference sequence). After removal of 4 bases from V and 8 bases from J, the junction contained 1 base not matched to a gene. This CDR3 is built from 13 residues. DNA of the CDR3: TGTGCCAGCAGTTGGACAGGGGGCCATGAGCAGTTCTTC. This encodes CASSWTGGHEQFF.

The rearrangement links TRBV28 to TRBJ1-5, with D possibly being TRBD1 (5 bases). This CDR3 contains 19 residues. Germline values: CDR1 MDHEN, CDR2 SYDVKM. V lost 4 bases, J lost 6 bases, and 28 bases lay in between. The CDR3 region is CASSSMIQEDSGQGQPQHF. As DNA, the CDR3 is TGTGCCAGCAGTTCGATGATACAGGAAGATTCGGGCCAAGGTCAGCCCCAGCATTTT.

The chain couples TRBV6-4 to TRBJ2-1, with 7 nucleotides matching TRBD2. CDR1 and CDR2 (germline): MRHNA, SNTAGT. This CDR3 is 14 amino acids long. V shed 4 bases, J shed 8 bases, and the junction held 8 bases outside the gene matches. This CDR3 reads CASSAGRESDEQFF. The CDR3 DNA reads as TGTGCCAGCAGTGCTGGGAGGGAATCCGATGAGCAGTTCTTC.

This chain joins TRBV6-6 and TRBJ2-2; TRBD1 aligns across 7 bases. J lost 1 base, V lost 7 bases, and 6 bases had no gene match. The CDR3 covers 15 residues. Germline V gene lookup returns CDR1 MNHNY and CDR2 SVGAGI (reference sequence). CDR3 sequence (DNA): TGTGCCAGCAACATAGGGACAGAGAACACCGGGGAGCTGTTTTTT. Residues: CASNIGTENTGELFF.

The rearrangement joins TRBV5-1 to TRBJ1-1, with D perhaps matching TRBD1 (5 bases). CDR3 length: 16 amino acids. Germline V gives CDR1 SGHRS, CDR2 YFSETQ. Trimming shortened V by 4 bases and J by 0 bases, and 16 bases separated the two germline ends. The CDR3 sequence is CASSPRQRNMNTEAFF. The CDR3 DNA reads TGCGCCAGCAGCCCCAGACAGAGAAACATGAACACTGAAGCTTTCTTT.

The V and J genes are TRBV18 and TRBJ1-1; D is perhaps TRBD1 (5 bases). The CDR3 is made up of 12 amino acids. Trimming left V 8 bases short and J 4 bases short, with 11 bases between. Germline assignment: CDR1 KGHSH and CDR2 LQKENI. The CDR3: CASPGGGTEAFF. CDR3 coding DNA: TGTGCCAGCCCGGGGGGGGGCACTGAAGCTTTCTTT.

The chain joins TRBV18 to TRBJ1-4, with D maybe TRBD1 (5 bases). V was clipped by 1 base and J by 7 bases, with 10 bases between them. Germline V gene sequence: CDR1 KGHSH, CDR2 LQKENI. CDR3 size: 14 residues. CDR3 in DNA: TGTGCCAGCTCACCACAGGGGTGGGTTGAAAAACTGTTTTTT. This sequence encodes CASSPQGWVEKLFF.

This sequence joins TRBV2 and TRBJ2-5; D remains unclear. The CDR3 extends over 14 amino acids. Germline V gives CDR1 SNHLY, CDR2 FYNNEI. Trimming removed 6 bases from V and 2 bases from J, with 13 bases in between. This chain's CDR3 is CASRTYKFQETQYF. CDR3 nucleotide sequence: TGTGCCAGCAGGACATACAAATTTCAAGAGACCCAGTACTTC.

CDR3: CASSQMGTLKETQYF. The CDR3 region has the DNA TGTGCCAGCAGTCAAATGGGGACACTAAAAGAGACCCAGTACTTC. The chain uses TRBV14 and TRBJ2-5, with D tentatively TRBD1 (6 bases). Germline V gives CDR1 SGHDN, CDR2 FVKESK. V dropped 6 bases and J dropped 3 bases, with 17 bases sitting between them. This CDR3 has 15 amino acids. The full variable domain, rest sourced from reference TRBV14 and TRBJ2-5, is EAGVTQFPSHSVIEKGQTVTLRCDPISGHDNLYWYRRVMGKEIKFLLHFVKESKQDESGMPNNRFLAERTGGTYSTLKVQPAELEDSGVYFCASSQMGTLKETQYFGPGTRLLVL.

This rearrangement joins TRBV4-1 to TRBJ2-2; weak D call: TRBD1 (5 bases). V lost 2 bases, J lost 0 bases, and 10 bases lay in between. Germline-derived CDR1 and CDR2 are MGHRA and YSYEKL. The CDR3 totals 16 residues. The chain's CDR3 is CASSQPRESNTGELFF. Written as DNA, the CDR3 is TGCGCCAGCAGCCAACCCAGGGAATCGAACACCGGGGAGCTGTTTTTT.

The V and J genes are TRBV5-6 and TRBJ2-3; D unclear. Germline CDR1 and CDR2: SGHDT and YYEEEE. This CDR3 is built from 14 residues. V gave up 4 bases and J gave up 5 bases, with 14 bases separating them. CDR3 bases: TGTGCCAGCAGCCGACAAGAACAAGTAGATACGCAGTATTTT. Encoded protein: CASSRQEQVDTQYF.

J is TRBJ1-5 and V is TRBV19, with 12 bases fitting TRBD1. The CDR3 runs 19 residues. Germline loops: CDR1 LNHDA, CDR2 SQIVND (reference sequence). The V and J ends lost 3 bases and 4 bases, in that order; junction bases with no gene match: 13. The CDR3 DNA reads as TGTGCCAGTAGTATCCGGCGTACCGGGACAGGGGGCGGTAATCAGCCCCAGCATTTT. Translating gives CASSIRRTGTGGGNQPQHF.

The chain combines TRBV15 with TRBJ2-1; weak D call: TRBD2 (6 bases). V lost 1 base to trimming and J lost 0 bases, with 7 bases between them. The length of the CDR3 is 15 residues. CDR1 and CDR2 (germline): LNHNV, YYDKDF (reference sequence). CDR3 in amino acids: CATSRAGASYNEQFF. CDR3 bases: TGTGCCACCAGCAGAGCGGGAGCCTCCTACAATGAGCAGTTCTTC.

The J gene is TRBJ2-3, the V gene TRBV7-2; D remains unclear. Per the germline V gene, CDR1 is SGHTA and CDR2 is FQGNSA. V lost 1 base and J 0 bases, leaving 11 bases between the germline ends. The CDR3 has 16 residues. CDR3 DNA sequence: TGTGCCAGCAGCTTAGTGTCTTCCTATAGCACAGATACGCAGTATTTT. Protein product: CASSLVSSYSTDTQYF.

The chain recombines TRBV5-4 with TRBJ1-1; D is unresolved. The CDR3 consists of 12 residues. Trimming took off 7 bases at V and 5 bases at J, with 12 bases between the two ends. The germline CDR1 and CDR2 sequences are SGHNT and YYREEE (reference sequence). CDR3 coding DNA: TGTGCCAGCCAACCCAACGGGACTGAAGCTTTCTTT. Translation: CASQPNGTEAFF.